This record looks at one T cell receptor (beta chain) sequence and its context. The antigen this receptor binds is unknown. Base qualities are not recorded, but no much larger clone differs from it by a single base. This sample stems from a study of neoadjuvant nivolumab and ipilimumab in lung cancer (dated by TCRdb to 2020 to 2022). Looking at the study overall: Nivolumab was given at 3 mg/kg intravenously on days 1, 15 and 29, and the combination arm added ipilimumab 1 mg/kg on day 1 only. The study compared TCR repertoires in pretherapy (baseline) peripheral blood with TCR repertoires in tumors resected at surgery after neoadjuvant immune checkpoint blockade. Matched pretherapy and resected tumor pairs were analyzed for seven patients, of whom four received nivolumab and three received nivolumab plus ipilimumab. Of the roughly 45 patients with operable NSCLC treated in the trial, approximately 23 were randomized to nivolumab monotherapy and roughly 21 to nivolumab plus ipilimumab. The major pathologic response (MPR) rate in the intention-to-treat population in each study arm was designated as the primary trial endpoint. Results the study describes overall, beyond this receptor: No significant correlation was found between TCR clonality and pathologic tumor regression, and only one major-pathologic-response sample was available for the clonality analysis. From pretherapy to surgery, tumor T-cell richness and clonality went up in three of three dual-therapy tumors, versus only two of four nivolumab-treated tumors. A small number of samples underwent TCR sequencing. Resected tumors had greater TCR richness and clonality than tumor-adjacent uninvolved lung, and increases were observed in more dual-therapy-treated tumors. Richness in tumors resected after neoadjuvant therapy showed a positive correlation with pretherapy blood TCR richness (Spearman R = 0.82).

The sample's time point label, in plain terms: at surgical resection after neoadjuvant nivolumab +/- ipilimumab. The samples were obtained from NEOSTAR, a phase 2 randomized trial that tested neoadjuvant nivolumab or nivolumab plus ipilimumab, followed by surgery, in operable NSCLC. V and J are truncated by 0 bases and 5 bases respectively, leaving an intervening sequence of 6 bases. For CDR1 and CDR2, the germline V gene lists SGDLS and YYNGEE. Taken from cysteine to phenylalanine, the CDR3 has 13 residues. Only the CDR3 part of the read is kept: 39 bases, read in frame from the first base. The method was the immunoSEQ multiplex PCR assay. In the source study's methods: Repertoires were summarized by richness and clonality, and significantly expanded and contracted clones were identified between pre- and post-therapy samples. TCRdb took this table from immuneACCESS and kept in-frame rearrangements with V and J called. Such tables lack part of the clones; where checked against another copy, unresolved V genes explain under half of the gap, and the rest is unexplained. Clonal size and the V and J genes are those of that table, whereas D and trimming came from the DNA. Recorded for this sample are some 10,000 clones; 70% to 80% of them occurred a single time. Roughly 3.1% of the sample lies in the top ten.

The chain couples TRBV9 to TRBJ2-1, with no reliable assignment of the D segment. This receptor was identified in an adult with non-small cell lung cancer. This sample comprised tumor tissue, obtained after neoadjuvant nivolumab, alone or with ipilimumab, at or shortly before surgery. Read as DNA, the sequence is TGTGCCAGCAGCGTAGGGGCTCACAATGAGCAGTTCTTC. Translated, this is CASSVGAHNEQFF.